This TCR beta chain appears in the sequencing data of a study of T cells in Graves' hyperthyroidism and ophthalmopathy. This CDR3 contains 13 residues. CDR1 is MNHEY, CDR2 SVGEGT, per germline. Study-wide points: Peripheral blood also featured most of the thyroid clonotypes expanded above 0.001. Ophthalmopathy, which appeared later, was predicted by the model a median 6.5 months before onset.

Graves' hyperthyroidism was deemed stable absent ophthalmopathy progression within 18 months. Uncontrolled infection, other autoimmune disease, pregnancy or lactation barred patients from enrollment. In its sample, this clonotype was seen once. Its antigen is unknown. A read error may be the cause here, since a much bigger clone is one base away. RNA transcripts served as the template for amplifying TCR beta CDR3 regions. First-round RT-PCR targeting the TCR CDR3 was performed with the HTBI primer set. TCRdb independently ran MiXCR on the multiplex PCR reads; one entry per CDR3 protein. The table has some 400,000 distinct CDR3 sequences, roughly 14% seen once.

The chain couples TRBV6-2 or TRBV6-3 to TRBJ2-2; TRBD2 is a possible D gene (5 bases). This clonotype was obtained from an older woman with Graves' hyperthyroidism. Sequencing input: blood. The CDR3 reads CTSGDANTGELFF. The DNA for the CDR3 is TGTACCAGCGGAGACGCGAACACCGGGGAGCTGTTTTTT.